The clone carrying this T cell receptor beta chain turned up a few times. The target antigen is unknown. These data belong to a study of T-cell reconstitution after alpha-beta-depleted transplantation in children. Using unique molecular identifiers, the investigators prepared the TCRbeta library. Each CDR3 protein is one row after TCRdb ran MiXCR on the PCR reads. This repertoire shows 440,000 or so distinct CDR3 sequences, around two fifths found once; its top ten account for under 35%. Trimming shortened V by 5 bases and J by 0 bases, and 10 bases separated the two germline ends. CDR3 length equals 13 residues. Per germline, CDR1 SQVTM and CDR2 ANQGSEA. General study results and limits: Surviving recipient T cells and thymic progenitors underlay high day-60 TCRbeta diversity in some patients. Expanded graft clones, several hundred of them, were reportedly the source of alpha-beta T cells about two months after transplant.

Here the sequenced sample was PBMCs, taken before TCRalphabeta/CD19-depleted stem cell transplant. The receptor's source is a girl aged 2-10 years with aplastic anemia, due to receive a stem cell transplant. This rearrangement joins TRBV29-1 to TRBJ1-1; D is unresolved. CDR3 loop: CSVSGSVNTEAFF. The CDR3, as DNA: TGCAGCGTTTCGGGCAGCGTGAACACTGAAGCTTTCTTT. Drawing the rest from reference TRBV29-1 and TRBJ1-1, the complete variable domain is SAVISQKPSRDICQRGTSLTIQCQVDSQVTMMFWYRQQPGQSLTLIATANQGSEATYESGFVIDKFPISRPNLTFSTLTVSNMSPEDSSIYLCSVSGSVNTEAFFGQGTRLTVV.